The clone carrying this T cell receptor (beta chain) was detected once. The protocol was immunoSEQ multiplex PCR, while the TCRdb copy is restricted to in-frame clones and leaves out a portion. The sample consists of approximately 320,000 clones, around 92% of them appearing once. These data are taken from a study of blood T cell repertoires in COVID-19. Germline loops: CDR1 MDHEN, CDR2 SYDVKM. Deletions cut 5 bases from V and 5 bases from J, with 19 bases between. This CDR3 is 15 amino acids long. This chain links TRBV28 with TRBJ2-7, with D maybe TRBD2 (6 bases). This receptor was taken from a woman aged 30 to 39 with COVID-19, enrolled during active disease. What was sequenced was peripheral blood. The CDR3 sequence is CASSPPRTSRHEQYF. CDR3 bases: TGTGCCAGCAGTCCTCCTCGAACTAGCCGCCACGAGCAGTACTTC.